This T cell receptor beta chain was profiled in a study of cytomegalovirus exposure and HLA in healthy donors. Findings and caveats of the study: Reports indicated that the classifier achieved high specificity and sensitivity in diagnosing cytomegalovirus status. Among TCR sequences, most were rare, though some public TCRs appeared in many donors. A subsequent analysis found that TCR clusters from the first cohort also tended to co-occur in the approximately 110 validation repertoires, with 90% to 95% of cluster scores above 0. The study labeled fewer than 200 TCR beta chains cytomegalovirus-associated.

Assay used: immunoSEQ multiplex PCR; TCRdb lists only in-frame clones, some missing. The data hold 50,000 to 80,000 clones, with approximately 90% observed a single time. Germline assignment: CDR1 LNHDA and CDR2 SQIVND (reference sequence). The CDR3 totals 13 residues. V lost 6 bases to trimming and J lost 6 bases, with 15 bases between them. This clone was detected a few times. Its antigen is unknown. The chain carries TRBV19 and TRBJ2-7; D is possibly TRBD1 (7 bases). Source material: PBMCs. The sequence was obtained from a woman aged 18-30 years in good health and CMV-seronegative. For the CDR3, the DNA is TGTGCCAGTAGCCAGGGGGGTGCCGGCGAGCAGTACTTC. Amino acid sequence: CASSQGGAGEQYF. The whole variable domain, filled in from reference TRBV19 and TRBJ2-7, reads DGGITQSPKYLFRKEGQNVTLSCEQNLNHDAMYWYRQDPGQGLRLIYYSQIVNDFQKGDIAEGYSVSREKKESFPLTVTSAQKNPTAFYLCASSQGGAGEQYFGPGTRLTVT.